The clone carrying this T cell receptor beta chain was seen a single time. Clones were read by immunoSEQ multiplex PCR, and TCRdb kept only the in-frame ones, dropping some. The top ten clones hold roughly 32% of a sample with about 32,000 clones, more than 75% of them seen once. This record comes from a study of OX40 agonist ivuxolimab in advanced cancers. Germline V gives CDR1 SNHLY, CDR2 FYNNEI. Trimming took off 10 bases at V and 0 bases at J, with 18 bases between the two ends. The CDR3 is made up of 15 amino acids. The clonotype was recovered from an adult with an advanced solid tumor such as melanoma, head and neck, liver or kidney cancer. V and J are TRBV2 and TRBJ1-2, with a weak D call TRBD1 (6 bases). The material was CD4+ or CD8+ T cells sorted from blood, obtained in a trial of the OX40 agonist ivuxolimab. The CDR3 here is CATDTGTSSNYGYTF. The CDR3, as DNA: TGTGCCACCGACACAGGGACTTCCTCTAACTATGGCTACACCTTC.